Listed here are 13 T cell receptor beta chains from one sample, sequenced in a study of Ad26.COV2.S vaccination and SARS-CoV-2 variants. The data were produced by immunoSEQ multiplex PCR, yet TCRdb's version contains in-frame clones alone and is incomplete. The data show some 480,000 clones, with roughly 85% seen just once and 10% to 15% held by the top ten. The treatment was: about 20 received Ad26.COV2.S at low or high dose, single or two shots; five or six received placebo; per-sample allocation not given. Day 63 after the first injection of vaccine or placebo was the sampling time. Sequenced here: peripheral blood, sampled in a trial of Ad26.COV2.S vaccine versus placebo. These receptor sequences come from a person between 18 and 60 years old who received the Ad26.COV2.S COVID-19 vaccine or a placebo.

The V gene is TRBV7-3, the J gene TRBJ2-2; no firm D call. V was cut by 0 bases and J by 7 bases, with 6 bases left in between. Germline V gene data show CDR1 as SGHTA and CDR2 as FQGTGA. This CDR3 spans 13 amino acids. The CDR3 loop is CASSLTEVGELFF. The CDR3 DNA reads TGTGCCAGCAGCTTAACTGAGGTCGGGGAGCTGTTTTTT.

The chain uses TRBV5-1 and TRBJ1-1, with 12 bases identical to TRBD1. J lost 4 bases, V lost 0 bases, and 4 bases had no gene match. CDR1 and CDR2 from the germline V gene are SGHRS and YFSETQ. The CDR3 covers 16 residues. This CDR3 is CASSLEGQGAVTEAFF. The CDR3 DNA sequence: TGCGCCAGCAGCTTGGAGGGACAGGGGGCGGTCACTGAAGCTTTCTTT. The whole variable domain, remainder taken from reference TRBV5-1 and TRBJ1-1, is KAGVTQTPRYLIKTRGQQVTLSCSPISGHRSVSWYQQTPGQGLQFLFEYFSETQRNKGNFPGRFSGRQFSNSRSEMNVSTLELGDSALYLCASSLEGQGAVTEAFFGQGTRLTVV.

A word on this clone: Within the sample, other DNA sequences also encode this same CDR3. The chain couples TRBV5-8 to TRBJ2-3; D uncertain. This CDR3 has 13 amino acids. The germline V gene has CDR1 SGHTS and CDR2 YDEGEE. V lost 1 base, J lost 4 bases, and 7 bases lay in between. The CDR3 region has the DNA TGTGCCAGCAGCTTGTCCGGTGCAGATACGCAGTATTTT. Translated: CASSLSGADTQYF.

The chain has TRBV27 and TRBJ2-7; D may be TRBD1 (6 bases). This CDR3 region has 14 residues. CDR1 is MNHEY and CDR2 is SMNVEV in the germline V gene (reference sequence). The ends were cut back, 3 bases at V and 4 bases at J, with 13 bases in the middle. Here the CDR3 DNA reads TGTGCCAGCAGTTTCGGACAGAACACATACGAGCAGTACTTC. As protein: CASSFGQNTYEQYF.

This chain links TRBV28 with TRBJ2-1, with a weak D call TRBD1 (5 bases). This CDR3 has 14 amino acids. V shed 2 bases and J shed 4 bases, with 9 bases lying between them. CDR1 and CDR2 (germline): MDHEN, SYDVKM. CDR3 DNA: TGTGCCAGCAGTTTAGTTAACAGGTACAATGAGCAGTTCTTC. The encoded protein is CASSLVNRYNEQFF.

The rearrangement uses TRBV12-3 or TRBV12-4 and TRBJ1-5, with D unresolved. V lost 8 bases to trimming and J lost 6 bases, with 2 bases between them. There are 9 residues in the CDR3. The CDR3 here is CASGQPQHF. CDR3 nucleotides: TGTGCCAGCGGTCAGCCCCAGCATTTT.

V and J are TRBV5-6 and TRBJ1-1; a weak D match, TRBD1 (5 bases). The germline gives CDR1 SGHDT, CDR2 YYEEEE. The ends were cut back, 4 bases at V and 4 bases at J, with 17 bases in the middle. The CDR3 is 15 residues long. The CDR3 protein is CASSPTPGAITEAFF. In DNA form, the CDR3 reads TGTGCCAGCAGCCCGACCCCTGGGGCAATCACTGAAGCTTTCTTT.

The chain is built from TRBV6-2 or TRBV6-3 and TRBJ2-5; D ambiguous. The V gene lost 2 bases and the J gene lost 4 bases, with 8 bases spanning the gap. Germline V gives CDR1 MNHEY, CDR2 SVGEGT. The CDR3 has 13 amino acids. In DNA, the CDR3 is TGTGCCAGCAGTTACGGAAGTCCAGAGACCCAGTACTTC. It translates to CASSYGSPETQYF.

The chain couples TRBV30 to TRBJ1-4, with a weak D call TRBD1 (5 bases). The V gene's germline CDR1 is GTSNPN and CDR2 SVGIG (reference sequence). CDR3 length: 13 amino acids. The V gene lost 4 bases and the J gene lost 5 bases, with 11 bases spanning the gap. The CDR3 spells CAWTTGRNEKLFF. The CDR3 coding sequence is TGTGCCTGGACAACAGGACGAAATGAAAAACTGTTTTTT.

A note on this clone: This specimen includes other DNA sequences encoding the same CDR3. The chain joins TRBV30 to TRBJ1-5; D is ambiguous. The CDR3 sequence is 13 residues long. Germline CDR1 GTSNPN, CDR2 SVGIG (reference sequence). V was clipped by 2 bases and J by 0 bases, with 5 bases between them. Here the CDR3 reads CAWSQDSNQPQHF. CDR3 bases: TGTGCCTGGAGTCAGGATAGCAATCAGCCCCAGCATTTT.

The chain combines TRBV6-2 or TRBV6-3 with TRBJ1-5, with TRBD1 as a possible D gene (5 bases). Trimming cost V 6 bases and J 1 base, with 13 bases left between them. This CDR3 contains 15 residues. Per the germline V gene, CDR1 is MNHEY and CDR2 is SVGEGT. CDR3 sequence reads: CASSRRGLSNQPQHF. The CDR3 nucleotides read TGTGCCAGCAGCCGACGGGGGTTGAGCAATCAGCCCCAGCATTTT.

V gene TRBV11-2 combines with J gene TRBJ2-2; D might be TRBD1 (6 bases). V lost 5 bases and J 6 bases, leaving 16 bases between the germline ends. The germline V gene has CDR1 SGHAT and CDR2 FQNNGV. This CDR3 contains 15 residues. CDR3 region: CASSPWQGKAGELFF. DNA of the CDR3: TGTGCCAGCAGCCCATGGCAGGGGAAGGCCGGGGAGCTGTTTTTT.

The table lists this clone with a count of one. The chain links TRBV4-3 to TRBJ2-7, with 12 bases identical to TRBD1. The junction had 17 bases not matched to a gene; V was cut back by 4 bases and J by 7 bases. The CDR3 runs 18 residues. Germline V gene sequence: CDR1 LGHNA, CDR2 YSLEER. CDR3 amino acids: CASSPTGDRGPGSIEQYF. For the CDR3, the DNA is TGCGCCAGCAGCCCGACAGGGGACAGGGGGCCGGGGTCGATTGAGCAGTACTTC.